This T cell receptor (beta chain) was documented in a study of T cells after posttransplantation cyclophosphamide. Here immunoSEQ multiplex PCR was the method, and the copy in TCRdb shows in-frame clones only, minus some. This sample yields tens of thousands of clones, of which 85% to 95% are seen a single time; roughly 2.9% belongs to the top ten. Germline V gene data show CDR1 as MNHNS and CDR2 as SASEGT. This CDR3 comprises 16 residues. Trimming removed 3 bases from V and 7 bases from J, with 19 bases in between. Points on this clone: Its antigen is unidentified.

Points from the study as a whole: Recipient CMV seropositivity and CMV reactivation strongly tracked TRB clonality. Donor-recipient repertoire similarity was low at 1-2 months, rising over year one. Tissue-infiltrating T cells from skin or gut overlapped little with blood T cells.

Peripheral blood was collected from the related graft donor on the marrow donation day. Input material: PBMCs. The receptor's source is a woman aged 45-59 years in good health and a related stem cell transplant donor. The gene calls are TRBV6-1 and TRBJ1-5; possibly TRBD1 for D (5 bases). The CDR3 DNA is TGTGCCAGCAGTGACGGGGGTGGAGGGGTCAACCAGCCCCAGCATTTT. It encodes CASSDGGGGVNQPQHF.